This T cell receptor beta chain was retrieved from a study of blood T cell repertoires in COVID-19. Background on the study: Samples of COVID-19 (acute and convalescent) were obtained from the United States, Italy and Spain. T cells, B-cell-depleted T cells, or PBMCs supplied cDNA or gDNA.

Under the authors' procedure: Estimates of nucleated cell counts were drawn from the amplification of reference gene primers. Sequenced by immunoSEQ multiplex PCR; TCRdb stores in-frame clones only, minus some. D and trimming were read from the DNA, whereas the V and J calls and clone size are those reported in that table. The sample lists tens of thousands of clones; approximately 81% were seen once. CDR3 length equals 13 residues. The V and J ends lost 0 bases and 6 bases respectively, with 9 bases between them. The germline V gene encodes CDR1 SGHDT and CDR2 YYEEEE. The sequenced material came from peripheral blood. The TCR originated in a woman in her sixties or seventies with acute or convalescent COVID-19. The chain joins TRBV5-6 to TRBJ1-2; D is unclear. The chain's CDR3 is CASSLGPEDGYTF. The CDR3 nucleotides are TGTGCCAGCAGCTTGGGACCAGAGGATGGCTACACCTTC.